Following are 32 T cell receptor beta chains from one sample sequenced in a study of beta chain features in type 1 diabetes. All of the isolated RNA was reverse transcribed, so expressed TCRB transcripts were sequenced. Clones were read by immunoSEQ multiplex PCR, and TCRdb kept only the in-frame ones, dropping some. The data show about 240,000 clones, 27% seen once. Sequencing was done on a sample of central memory CD4+ T cells from blood. The receptors here all came from a man in his thirties or forties in good health.

In this sample, this clone turned up many times. The chain is built from TRBV5-1 and TRBJ2-3; 7 positions agree with TRBD2. V dropped 6 bases and J dropped 6; count of bases not matched to a gene: 10. The germline V gene has CDR1 SGHRS and CDR2 YFSETQ. This CDR3 is built from 14 residues. In DNA form, the CDR3 reads TGCGCCAGCACCCCAAGTGGGGGGGTGGATACGCAGTATTTT. It yields the protein CASTPSGGVDTQYF.

The genes are TRBV7-2 and TRBJ1-2, with D possibly TRBD1 on 6 matching bases. Per the germline V gene, CDR1 is SGHTA and CDR2 is FQGNSA. V lost 4 bases, J lost 4 bases, and 13 bases lay in between. The CDR3 consists of 14 residues. In DNA, the CDR3 is TGTGCCAGCAGCTCCACTCGGGACATCTATGGCTACACCTTC. It encodes CASSSTRDIYGYTF. The full variable domain, completed using reference TRBV7-2 and TRBJ1-2, is GAGVSQSPSNKVTEKGKDVELRCDPISGHTALYWYRQSLGQGLEFLIYFQGNSAPDKSGLPSDRFSAERTGGSVSTLTIQRTQQEDSAVYLCASSSTRDIYGYTFGSGTRLTVV.

This chain connects TRBV29-1 to TRBJ2-3; D gene ambiguous. The V end was cut by 4 bases, the J end by 1 base, with 12 bases between. Germline CDR1 and CDR2: SQVTM and ANQGSEA. This CDR3 spans 14 amino acids. This CDR3 reads CSVVWQMGTDTQYF. In DNA, the CDR3 is TGCAGCGTTGTTTGGCAGATGGGCACAGATACGCAGTATTTT.

CDR3 region: CATTAGRGASPREETQYF. CDR3 nucleotide sequence: TGTGCCACCACGGCAGGGCGGGGCGCTTCCCCACGAGAAGAGACCCAGTACTTC. The genes are TRBV10-3 and TRBJ2-5, with D possibly TRBD2 on 6 matching bases. The V gene lost 10 bases and the J gene lost 3 bases, with 30 bases spanning the gap. Germline V gives CDR1 ENHRY, CDR2 SYGVKD. The CDR3 contains 18 residues.

The chain is built from TRBV5-6 and TRBJ2-5; 8 nucleotides align to TRBD1. The CDR3 is made up of 14 amino acids. Looked up from germline, CDR1 is SGHDT and CDR2 is YYEEEE. With V trimmed by 4 bases and J by 5 bases, 7 bases remained unmatched. DNA of the CDR3: TGTGCCAGCAGCCATCCGACAGGGGAGGAGACCCAGTACTTC. Translated: CASSHPTGEETQYF.

The chain links TRBV30 to TRBJ2-7; no firm D call. The CDR3 is 11 amino acids. CDR1 and CDR2 from the germline V gene are GTSNPN and SVGIG (reference sequence). The V end lost 2 bases, the J end lost 7 bases, and 9 bases lay between the germline ends. In DNA, the CDR3 is TGTGCCTGGAGTTTGGGGAAAGAGCAGTACTTC. Translated, it gives CAWSLGKEQYF.

The chain couples TRBV7-8 to TRBJ1-4; TRBD1 is a possible D gene (5 bases). The germline CDR1 and CDR2 sequences are SGHVS and FQNEAQ. The CDR3 is made up of 14 amino acids. Trimming cost V 7 bases and J 3 bases, with 12 bases left between them. The CDR3 reads CASTRGTPNEKLFF. The CDR3 DNA reads TGTGCCAGCACCCGGGGCACGCCTAATGAAAAACTGTTTTTT. The full variable domain, its missing parts supplied by reference TRBV7-8 and TRBJ1-4, is GAGVSQSPRYKVAKRGQDVALRCDPISGHVSLFWYQQALGQGPEFLTYFQNEAQLDKSGLPSDRFFAERPEGSVSTLKIQRTQQEDSAVYLCASTRGTPNEKLFFGSGTQLSVL.

The chain couples TRBV7-9 to TRBJ2-7, with D uncertain. Germline assignment: CDR1 SEHNR and CDR2 FQNEAQ (reference sequence). V was shortened by 6 bases and J by 0 bases, with 9 bases between the two germline ends. This CDR3 region has 13 residues. CDR3 in DNA: TGTGCCAGCAGTGTCCCGAGCTCCTACGAGCAGTACTTC. It codes for CASSVPSSYEQYF.

In this sample, this clone turned up many times. The chain links TRBV9 to TRBJ1-5; a weak D match, TRBD1 (5 bases). Germline loops: CDR1 SGDLS, CDR2 YYNGEE. The V end lost 0 bases, the J end lost 6 bases, and 13 bases lay between the germline ends. CDR3 length equals 15 residues. The CDR3 loop reads CASSVEGMWGQPQHF. The CDR3 DNA reads TGTGCCAGCAGCGTAGAGGGGATGTGGGGTCAGCCCCAGCATTTT.

V is TRBV30 and J is TRBJ2-3; D unclear. V dropped 1 base and J dropped 2 bases, with 7 bases sitting between them. Germline V gene lookup returns CDR1 GTSNPN and CDR2 SVGIG (reference sequence). The CDR3 extends over 13 amino acids. As DNA, the CDR3 is TGTGCCTGGAGTGAGGAGTACACAGATACGCAGTATTTT. Translating gives CAWSEEYTDTQYF.

V usage is TRBV30 and J usage is TRBJ2-7; 10 positions agree with TRBD2. The CDR3 runs to 18 residues. After removal of 2 bases from V and 2 bases from J, the junction contained 15 bases not matched to a gene. Germline values: CDR1 GTSNPN, CDR2 SVGIG (reference sequence). The CDR3 region has the DNA TGTGCCTGGAGTCCTAGGGGCGGGTCTAGCGGGAGACCCTACGAGCAGTACTTC. This sequence encodes CAWSPRGGSSGRPYEQYF.

In this sample, this clone turned up many times. The gene calls are TRBV16 and TRBJ2-7; D is possibly TRBD2 (7 bases). The germline gives CDR1 KGHSY, CDR2 FQNENV. This CDR3 comprises 16 residues. V was shortened by 7 bases and J by 3 bases, with 22 bases between the two germline ends. Here the CDR3 DNA reads TGTGCCAGCACCTCCTCAGAAGGAAGGGGGGGCTACGAGCAGTACTTC. Translation gives CASTSSEGRGGYEQYF.

The DNA of the CDR3 is TGTGCCAGCAGCACAAGGACCCAAGGAGAGACCCAGTACTTC. It translates to CASSTRTQGETQYF. J is TRBJ2-5 and V is TRBV6-1; D is unclear. The CDR3 contains 14 residues. Trimming took 6 bases from V and 4 from J, leaving 15 bases between them. The germline V gene encodes CDR1 MNHNS and CDR2 SASEGT.

The V call is TRBV5-4, the J call TRBJ2-5; 11 bases agree with TRBD2. Germline V CDR1 and CDR2: SGHNT, YYREEE (reference sequence). CDR3 length equals 15 residues. The junction had 3 bases not matched to a gene; V was cut back by 3 bases and J by 2 bases. CDR3 protein: CASSWGTSGQETQYF. DNA of the CDR3: TGTGCCAGCAGCTGGGGGACTAGCGGACAAGAGACCCAGTACTTC.

V is TRBV13 and J is TRBJ1-5; D remains ambiguous. From germline, CDR1 is PRHDT and CDR2 FYEKMQ (reference sequence). Trimming left V 4 bases short and J 11 bases short, with 9 bases between. This CDR3 has 11 amino acids. CDR3 nucleotides: TGTGCCAGCAGCTGGTACCGAGCCCAGCATTTT. Translated: CASSWYRAQHF.

This clone was counted many times. The V gene is TRBV27, the J gene TRBJ2-1; D is unresolved. Germline CDR1 reads MNHEY; CDR2 reads SMNVEV (reference sequence). Trimming pared 2 bases from V and 4 bases from J, leaving 9 bases between. This CDR3 spans 14 amino acids. This chain's CDR3 is CASSLNTYYNEQFF. CDR3 bases: TGTGCCAGCAGTTTAAACACCTATTACAATGAGCAGTTCTTC.

As for this clone: A read error is possible here, since a much larger clone lies one base away. The same CDR3 also results from other DNA sequences found in this sample. The CDR3 sequence: CASSLAGGQPQHF. The CDR3 nucleotides are TGTGCCAGCAGCTTAGCAGGGGGGCAGCCCCAGCATTTT. V is TRBV7-2 and J is TRBJ1-5, with D possibly matching TRBD1 (6 bases). CDR1 and CDR2 (germline): SGHTA, FQGNSA. V lost 0 bases and J 7 bases, leaving 7 bases between the germline ends. CDR3 length: 13 amino acids.

The count of this clone is one. J is TRBJ2-7 and V is TRBV30; possible D gene TRBD1, 6 bases. Deletions cut 3 bases from V and 9 bases from J, with 18 bases between. CDR1 is GTSNPN, CDR2 SVGIG, per germline (reference sequence). CDR3 length equals 13 residues. This CDR3 is CAWRPSGAPLQYF. Here the CDR3 DNA reads TGTGCCTGGAGGCCCTCAGGGGCTCCTCTGCAGTACTTC.

This clone turned up a few times. This sequence joins TRBV28 and TRBJ2-4; perhaps TRBD1 as D (5 bases). CDR3 length: 10 residues. The V gene lost 6 bases and the J gene lost 8 bases, with 5 bases spanning the gap. The germline gives CDR1 MDHEN, CDR2 SYDVKM. CDR3 nucleotide sequence: TGTGCCAGCAGGGGGCACATTCAGTACTTC. It specifies CASRGHIQYF.

Here the CDR3 reads CASSPRSGTGVGYTF. In DNA, the CDR3 is TGTGCCAGCAGCCCGAGGTCCGGGACAGGGGTTGGCTACACCTTC. The chain employs TRBV5-6 and TRBJ1-2; TRBD1 matches 10 bases. The ends lost 4 bases at V and 7 bases at J; junction bases unmatched: 10. Looked up from germline, CDR1 is SGHDT and CDR2 is YYEEEE. The CDR3 is made up of 15 amino acids.

The V and J genes are TRBV5-6 and TRBJ2-7, with unresolved D. This CDR3 has 16 amino acids. V lost 4 bases to trimming and J lost 3 bases, with 20 bases between them. Germline CDR1 reads SGHDT; CDR2 reads YYEEEE. Written as DNA, the CDR3 is TGTGCCAGCAGCCTCCCGGGTAATCCTAAGGGCTACGAGCAGTACTTC. Amino acids: CASSLPGNPKGYEQYF.

This clone was seen more than once but under ten times. The genes are TRBV7-2 and TRBJ2-5; 9 nucleotides match TRBD2. In germline, CDR1 is SGHTA, CDR2 FQGNSA. V lost 5 bases, J lost 9 bases, and 16 bases stayed unmatched. The length of the CDR3 is 16 residues. The CDR3 here is CASSISLRGGAGPQYF. CDR3 coding DNA: TGTGCCAGCAGCATCTCCTTGCGCGGGGGGGCTGGGCCCCAGTACTTC.

The chain uses TRBV28 and TRBJ2-7; D unclear. CDR3 length: 12 residues. Germline V gives CDR1 MDHEN, CDR2 SYDVKM. The V and J ends lost 4 bases and 13 bases respectively, with 17 bases between them. In nucleotides, the CDR3 is TGTGCCAGCAGTTCCCTGGGGTACCTCATCTACTTC. This gives the protein CASSSLGYLIYF.

This clone was observed a handful of times. CDR3 sequence: CSVEDRSGQQFF. The CDR3 DNA reads TGCAGCGTTGAAGATCGAAGCGGGCAGCAGTTCTTC. The rearrangement links TRBV29-1 to TRBJ2-1; possible D gene TRBD2, 6 bases. This CDR3 comprises 12 residues. Trimming took 0 bases from V and 11 from J, leaving 11 bases between them. The germline V gene has CDR1 SQVTM and CDR2 ANQGSEA.

V and J are TRBV4-1 and TRBJ2-5; 12 bases are shared with TRBD2. Trimming took 6 bases from V and 3 from J; bases not matched to a gene: 5. This CDR3 contains 15 residues. The germline CDR1 and CDR2 sequences are MGHRA and YSYEKL. CDR3 DNA sequence: TGCGCCAGCAGGCAGACTAGCGGGAGAGAAGAGACCCAGTACTTC. Its protein is CASRQTSGREETQYF.

DNA for the CDR3: TGCGCCAGCAGCCAAGACAGGGAGAACACTGAAGCTTTCTTT. Amino acid sequence: CASSQDRENTEAFF. This chain connects TRBV4-3 to TRBJ1-1, with a possible D match to TRBD1 (5 bases). Trimming took off 0 bases at V and 1 base at J, with 6 bases between the two ends. The CDR3 extends over 14 amino acids. Germline lookup yields CDR1 LGHNA and CDR2 YSLEER.

The CDR3 protein is CASSELELDTQYF. The CDR3 DNA follows: TGTGCCAGCAGTGAACTAGAACTAGATACGCAGTATTTT. The chain couples TRBV2 to TRBJ2-3; D gene unclear. Germline V lookup: CDR1 SNHLY, CDR2 FYNNEI. The CDR3 sequence is 13 residues long. The V end lost 2 bases, the J end lost 5 bases, and 8 bases lay between the germline ends.

A few counts support this clone. This chain connects TRBV9 to TRBJ2-1, with 14 bases matching TRBD2. Germline CDR1 is SGDLS and CDR2 is YYNGEE. This CDR3 is built from 16 residues. V lost 0 bases to trimming and J lost 7 bases; unmatched junction nucleotides: 3. In DNA form, the CDR3 reads TGTGCCAGCAGCGTAGCGGGACTAGCGGGAGTGAATGAGCAGTTCTTC. Translated: CASSVAGLAGVNEQFF.

This clone was seen a handful of times. This CDR3 reads CASSLVTTSGSGANVLTF. Here the CDR3 DNA reads TGTGCCAGCAGCTTAGTTACGACTAGCGGCTCTGGGGCCAACGTCCTGACTTTC. The chain has TRBV7-2 and TRBJ2-6, with 9 bases identical to TRBD2. Losses at the gene ends were 1 base for V and 0 bases for J; bases not matched to a gene: 4. CDR1 is SGHTA, CDR2 FQGNSA, per germline. The CDR3 extends over 18 amino acids.

This clone was observed a few times. The chain links TRBV7-2 to TRBJ2-1; 12 bases line up with TRBD2. V lost 5 bases, J lost 7 bases, and 6 bases stayed unmatched. Germline values: CDR1 SGHTA, CDR2 FQGNSA. The CDR3 spans 15 residues. The CDR3 nucleotides read TGTGCCAGCAGCGTACCGACTAGCGGGAGAAATGAGCAGTTCTTC. This encodes CASSVPTSGRNEQFF. Looking up the rest from reference TRBV7-2 and TRBJ2-1 gives the full variable domain: GAGVSQSPSNKVTEKGKDVELRCDPISGHTALYWYRQSLGQGLEFLIYFQGNSAPDKSGLPSDRFSAERTGGSVSTLTIQRTQQEDSAVYLCASSVPTSGRNEQFFGPGTRLTVL.

This clone occurred a few times. The chain links TRBV5-6 to TRBJ1-1; D remains unclear. Per germline, CDR1 SGHDT and CDR2 YYEEEE. This CDR3 contains 11 residues. Trimming left V 0 bases short and J 4 bases short, with 1 base between. The CDR3 loop is CASSLATEAFF. CDR3 in DNA: TGTGCCAGCAGCTTGGCCACTGAAGCTTTCTTT.

The chain has TRBV11-2 and TRBJ1-6; possible D gene TRBD1, 5 bases. The CDR3 consists of 14 residues. Germline V gene data show CDR1 as SGHAT and CDR2 as FQNNGV. V dropped 8 bases and J dropped 7 bases, with 15 bases sitting between them. The DNA for the CDR3 is TGTGCCAGCGTTGGGGGGACGGGGAATTCACCCCTCCACTTT. The encoded protein is CASVGGTGNSPLHF. Filled out from reference TRBV11-2 and TRBJ1-6, the complete variable domain reads EAGVAQSPRYKIIEKRQSVAFWCNPISGHATLYWYQQILGQGPKLLIQFQNNGVVDDSQLPKDRFSAERLKGVDSTLKIQPAKLEDSAVYLCASVGGTGNSPLHFGNGTRLTVT.